This T cell receptor (beta chain) appears in the sequencing data of a study of shared clonotypes between healthy human individuals. Naive CD8 cells, CD45RO-negative and positively selected for CCR7, excluded terminally differentiated effector memory CD45RA+ cells. Trimming took 6 bases from V and 4 from J; bases not matched to a gene: 10. The length of the CDR3 is 15 residues. CDR1 is WSHSY, CDR2 SAAADI, per germline. The protocol was immunoSEQ multiplex PCR, while the TCRdb copy is restricted to in-frame clones and leaves out a portion. The sample holds about 680,000 clones, 92% seen once. Sequencing was performed on naive CD8+ T cells sorted from blood. This TCR was sampled from a man aged 25-45 years in good health. V gene TRBV10-2 combines with J gene TRBJ2-7, with 9 nucleotides matching TRBD2. CDR3 coding DNA: TGCGCCAGCAGCAAGGGGGCGGGAGGGTTATACGAGCAGTACTTC. Its translation is CASSKGAGGLYEQYF.